The 13 T cell receptor beta chains below come from one sample, sequenced in a study of control samples from healthy donors and cancer patients. The data were produced by immunoSEQ multiplex PCR, yet TCRdb's version contains in-frame clones alone and is incomplete. Of 130,000 or so clones in the sample, roughly 84% were seen once. Sequenced material: blood. The receptors here all came from a man aged 40-49 years in good health.

This rearrangement joins TRBV2 to TRBJ2-5, with TRBD2 matching over 7 bases. V shed 3 bases, J shed 5 bases, and the junction held 6 bases outside the gene matches. Germline-derived CDR1 and CDR2 are SNHLY and FYNNEI. This CDR3 has 14 amino acids. This chain's CDR3 is CASSDERGGETQYF. The CDR3 bases are TGTGCCAGCAGTGACGAGCGGGGAGGGGAGACCCAGTACTTC.

This sequence joins TRBV9 and TRBJ1-6; the D gene is possibly TRBD1 (5 bases). V was cut by 0 bases and J by 9 bases, with 16 bases left in between. The V gene's germline CDR1 is SGDLS and CDR2 YYNGEE. The CDR3 spans 16 residues. CDR3 loop: CASSVGSANRGSPLHF. The CDR3 DNA reads TGTGCCAGCAGCGTAGGTTCGGCCAATAGGGGTTCACCCCTCCACTTT.

The chain joins TRBV9 to TRBJ1-1; 10 nucleotides line up with TRBD1. CDR3 length: 15 amino acids. Germline CDR1 reads SGDLS; CDR2 reads YYNGEE. J gave up 3 bases and V 3 bases, and 5 bases lay outside the gene matches. Written as DNA, the CDR3 is TGTGCCAGCAGCGACGGGACAGGGGACTACACTGAAGCTTTCTTT. Protein product: CASSDGTGDYTEAFF. Supplemented by reference TRBV9 and TRBJ1-1, the full variable domain reads DSGVTQTPKHLITATGQRVTLRCSPRSGDLSVYWYQQSLDQGLQFLIQYYNGEERAKGNILERFSAQQFPDLHSELNLSSLELGDSALYFCASSDGTGDYTEAFFGQGTRLTVV.

The V call is TRBV7-2, the J call TRBJ2-1; TRBD2 agrees at 7 bases. CDR1 is SGHTA and CDR2 is FQGNSA in the germline V gene. The CDR3 has 17 amino acids. V gave up 0 bases and J gave up 1 base; unmatched junction bases: 6. The CDR3 loop is CASSLASGTSSYNEQFF. In DNA form, the CDR3 reads TGTGCCAGCAGCTTAGCGAGCGGGACGAGTTCCTACAATGAGCAGTTCTTC.

The V gene is TRBV18, the J gene TRBJ1-5; a possible D gene is TRBD1 (6 bases). The V gene's germline CDR1 is KGHSH and CDR2 LQKENI. The V end lost 5 bases, the J end lost 9 bases, and 20 bases lay between the germline ends. There are 15 residues in the CDR3. Written as DNA, the CDR3 is TGTGCCAGCTCATCCTCAAGGGGGGCCCTGGGGCCCCAGCATTTT. This translates into CASSSSRGALGPQHF. Complete variable domain (other parts from reference TRBV18 and TRBJ1-5): NAGVMQNPRHLVRRRGQEARLRCSPMKGHSHVYWYRQLPEEGLKFMVYLQKENIIDESGMPKERFSAEFPKEGPSILRIQQVVRGDSAAYFCASSSSRGALGPQHFGDGTRLSIL.

CDR3 in DNA: TGTGCCAGCAGTCCCTGGACAGGGAGCTCCTACGAGCAGTACTTC. Residues: CASSPWTGSSYEQYF. The gene calls are TRBV6-5 and TRBJ2-7; 8 bases are a match to TRBD1. In germline, CDR1 is MNHEY, CDR2 SVGAGI. Germline trimming cut 5 bases from V and 0 bases from J; bases unmatched to any gene: 6. This CDR3 spans 15 amino acids.

The gene calls are TRBV7-9 and TRBJ2-7; 9 positions match TRBD1. Germline V lookup: CDR1 SEHNR, CDR2 FQNEAQ (reference sequence). V dropped 5 bases and J dropped 3; count of bases not matched to a gene: 8. The CDR3 has 15 residues. Here the CDR3 reads CASSVTGTGNYEQYF. DNA for the CDR3: TGTGCCAGCAGCGTTACCGGGACAGGGAACTACGAGCAGTACTTC.

The chain combines TRBV24-1 with TRBJ2-7; TRBD1 matches 11 bases. The junction had 8 bases not matched to a gene; V was cut back by 5 bases and J by 6 bases. From germline, CDR1 is KGHDR and CDR2 SFDVKD. This CDR3 is built from 15 residues. CDR3 in amino acids: CATSGPGQGGSEQYF. The CDR3, as DNA: TGTGCCACCAGTGGTCCGGGACAGGGGGGCTCCGAGCAGTACTTC.

V usage is TRBV9 and J usage is TRBJ2-5, with D perhaps matching TRBD2 (6 bases). Trimming pared 0 bases from V and 4 bases from J, leaving 16 bases between. The CDR3 totals 16 residues. Germline assignment: CDR1 SGDLS and CDR2 YYNGEE. CDR3: CASSVGGRGGGETQYF. The CDR3 DNA reads TGTGCCAGCAGCGTAGGTGGAAGGGGAGGAGGAGAGACCCAGTACTTC.

The chain employs TRBV7-2 and TRBJ1-5; TRBD1 agrees at 9 bases. V was clipped by 5 bases and J by 11 bases; unmatched bases: 19. The CDR3 is made up of 17 amino acids. Per germline, CDR1 SGHTA and CDR2 FQGNSA. For the CDR3, the DNA is TGTGCCAGCAGCCCCCTGCGTGGGGCGACAGGGGGATGGGCCCAGCATTTT. It specifies CASSPLRGATGGWAQHF.

V usage is TRBV6-2 or TRBV6-3 and J usage is TRBJ1-6; D not certain. V was shortened by 4 bases and J by 0 bases, with 7 bases between the two germline ends. Germline-derived CDR1 and CDR2 are MNHEY and SVGEGT. The CDR3 runs 15 residues. In nucleotides, the CDR3 is TGTGCCAGCAGTTTCACGAGCTCCTATAATTCACCCCTCCACTTT. Protein product: CASSFTSSYNSPLHF.

V gene TRBV12-3 or TRBV12-4 combines with J gene TRBJ2-1; the D gene is possibly TRBD2 (5 bases). There are 11 residues in the CDR3. V shed 5 bases and J shed 12 bases, with 11 bases lying between them. This CDR3 reads CASSMGLAQFF. The DNA of the CDR3 is TGTGCCAGCAGTATGGGCCTAGCGCAGTTCTTC.

V is TRBV7-3 and J is TRBJ2-1, with TRBD1 identical over 10 bases. The V gene end was trimmed by 4 bases and the J gene end by 2 bases; junction bases not matched to a gene: 5. Germline values: CDR1 SGHTA, CDR2 FQGTGA. This CDR3 contains 16 residues. This chain's CDR3 is CASSSRGTGAYNEQFF. The CDR3, as DNA: TGTGCCAGCAGCTCCCGGGGGACAGGGGCCTACAATGAGCAGTTCTTC.